This TCR beta chain came from a study of T cell clonotyping in hematopoietic cell transplantation. This table comes from immunoSEQ multiplex PCR, and its TCRdb copy is limited to in-frame clones, with some not included. The sample lists around 17,000 clones; roughly 70% were seen once. As for this clone: What it binds is not known.

Study-wide points: No sorting was done, leaving CD4 and CD8 contributions mixed. At the given depth, recipient repertoires were over 95% de novo clonotypes. After transplant, recipient diversity fell while pathologically expanded clonotypes grew through day 180.

Germline trimming cut 5 bases from V and 2 bases from J; bases unmatched to any gene: 9. The V gene's germline CDR1 is SGHTA and CDR2 FQGNSA. The CDR3 runs to 16 residues. This rearrangement joins TRBV7-2 to TRBJ2-5; 9 nucleotides match TRBD1. The receptor comes from an older woman in good health. Some clones in this sample may be carry-over from other donors' samples. The sample was peripheral blood mononuclear cells. The CDR3 coding sequence is TGTGCCAGCAGCGAGTGGGACAGGGCCTTTCAAGAGACCCAGTACTTC. It codes for CASSEWDRAFQETQYF.